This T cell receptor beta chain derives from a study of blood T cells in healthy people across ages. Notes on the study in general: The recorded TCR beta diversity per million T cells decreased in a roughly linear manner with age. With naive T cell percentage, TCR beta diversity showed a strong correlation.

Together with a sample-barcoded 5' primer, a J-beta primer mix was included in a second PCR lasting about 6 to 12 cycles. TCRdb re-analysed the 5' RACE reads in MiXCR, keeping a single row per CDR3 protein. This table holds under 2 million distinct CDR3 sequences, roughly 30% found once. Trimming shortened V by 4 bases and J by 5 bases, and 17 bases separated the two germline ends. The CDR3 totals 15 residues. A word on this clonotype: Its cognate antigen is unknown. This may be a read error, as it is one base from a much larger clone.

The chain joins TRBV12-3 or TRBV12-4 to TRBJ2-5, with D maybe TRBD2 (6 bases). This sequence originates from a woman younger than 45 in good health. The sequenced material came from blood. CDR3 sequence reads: CASSSKGLTRETQYF. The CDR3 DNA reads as TGTGCCAGCAGTTCAAAAGGACTAACCAGGGAGACCCAGTACTTC.